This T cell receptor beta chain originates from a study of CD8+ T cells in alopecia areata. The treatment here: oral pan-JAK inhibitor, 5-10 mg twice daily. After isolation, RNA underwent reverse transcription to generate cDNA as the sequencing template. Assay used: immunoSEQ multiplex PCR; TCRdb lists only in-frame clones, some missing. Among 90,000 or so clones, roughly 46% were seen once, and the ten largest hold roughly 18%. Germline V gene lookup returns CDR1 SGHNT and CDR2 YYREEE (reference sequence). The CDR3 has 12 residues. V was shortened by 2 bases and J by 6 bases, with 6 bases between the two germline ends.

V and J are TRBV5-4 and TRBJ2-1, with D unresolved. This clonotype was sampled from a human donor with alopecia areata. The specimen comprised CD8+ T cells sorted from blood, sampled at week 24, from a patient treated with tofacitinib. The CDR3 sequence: CASSFGSNEQFF. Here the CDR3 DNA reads TGTGCCAGCAGCTTCGGAAGCAATGAGCAGTTCTTC.